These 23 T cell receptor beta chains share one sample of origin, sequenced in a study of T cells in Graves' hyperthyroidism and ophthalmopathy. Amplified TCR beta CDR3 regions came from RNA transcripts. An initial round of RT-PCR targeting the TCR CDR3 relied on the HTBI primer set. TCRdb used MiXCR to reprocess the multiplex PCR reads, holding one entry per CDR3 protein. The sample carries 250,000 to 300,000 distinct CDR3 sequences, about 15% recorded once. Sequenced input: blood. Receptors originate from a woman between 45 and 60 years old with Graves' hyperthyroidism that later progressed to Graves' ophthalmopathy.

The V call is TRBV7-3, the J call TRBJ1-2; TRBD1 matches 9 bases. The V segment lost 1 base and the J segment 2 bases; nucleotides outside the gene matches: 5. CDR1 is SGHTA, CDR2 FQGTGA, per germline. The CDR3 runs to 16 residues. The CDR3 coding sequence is TGTGCCAGCAGCTTAAGCCCGGGACAGGGCAACTATGGCTACACCTTC. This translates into CASSLSPGQGNYGYTF.

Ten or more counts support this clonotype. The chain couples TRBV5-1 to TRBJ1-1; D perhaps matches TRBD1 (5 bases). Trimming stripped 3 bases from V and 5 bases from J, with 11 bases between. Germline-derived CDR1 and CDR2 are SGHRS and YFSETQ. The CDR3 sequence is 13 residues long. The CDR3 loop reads CASSWGPGTEAFF. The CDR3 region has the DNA TGCGCCAGCAGCTGGGGACCTGGGACTGAAGCTTTCTTT.

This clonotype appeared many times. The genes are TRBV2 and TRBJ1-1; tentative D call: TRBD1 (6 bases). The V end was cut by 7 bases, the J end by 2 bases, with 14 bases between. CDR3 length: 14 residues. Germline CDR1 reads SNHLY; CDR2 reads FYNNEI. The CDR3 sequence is CASISGTPNTEAFF. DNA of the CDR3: TGTGCCAGCATCTCCGGGACACCTAACACTGAAGCTTTCTTT.

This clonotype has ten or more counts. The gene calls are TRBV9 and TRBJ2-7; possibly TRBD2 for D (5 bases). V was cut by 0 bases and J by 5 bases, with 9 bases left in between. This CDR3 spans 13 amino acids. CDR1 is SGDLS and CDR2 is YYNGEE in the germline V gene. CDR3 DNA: TGTGCCAGCAGCGTAGGATCGGGGAACGAGCAGTACTTC. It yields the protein CASSVGSGNEQYF.

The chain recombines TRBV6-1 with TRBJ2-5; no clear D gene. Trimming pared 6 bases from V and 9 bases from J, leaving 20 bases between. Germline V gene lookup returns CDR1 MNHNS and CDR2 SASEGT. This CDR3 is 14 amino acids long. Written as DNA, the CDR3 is TGTGCCAGCAGCCAAGAGGTGGGCTCGGTGGCCCAGTACTTC. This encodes CASSQEVGSVAQYF.

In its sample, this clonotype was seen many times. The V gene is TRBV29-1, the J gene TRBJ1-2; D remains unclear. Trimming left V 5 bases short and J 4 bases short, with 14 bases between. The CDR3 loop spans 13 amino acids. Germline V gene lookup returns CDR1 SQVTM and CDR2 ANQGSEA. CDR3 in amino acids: CSVTKTGSYGYTF. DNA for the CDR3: TGCAGCGTTACCAAGACGGGATCCTATGGCTACACCTTC.

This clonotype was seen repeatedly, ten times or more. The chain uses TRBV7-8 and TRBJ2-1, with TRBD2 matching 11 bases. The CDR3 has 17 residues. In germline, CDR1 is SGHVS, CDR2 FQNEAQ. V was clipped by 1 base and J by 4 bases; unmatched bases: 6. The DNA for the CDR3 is TGTGCCAGCAGCTTAGTAGTTACTAGCGGGAGTTACAATGAGCAGTTCTTC. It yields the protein CASSLVVTSGSYNEQFF.

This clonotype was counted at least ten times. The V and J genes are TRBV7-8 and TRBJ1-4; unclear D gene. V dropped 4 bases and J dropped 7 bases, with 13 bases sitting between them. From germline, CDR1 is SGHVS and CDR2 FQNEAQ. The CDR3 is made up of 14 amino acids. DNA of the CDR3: TGTGCCAGCAGCTCTTCCGGGGAGACTGAAAAACTGTTTTTT. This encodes CASSSSGETEKLFF. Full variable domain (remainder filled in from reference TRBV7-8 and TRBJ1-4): GAGVSQSPRYKVAKRGQDVALRCDPISGHVSLFWYQQALGQGPEFLTYFQNEAQLDKSGLPSDRFFAERPEGSVSTLKIQRTQQEDSAVYLCASSSSGETEKLFFGSGTQLSVL.

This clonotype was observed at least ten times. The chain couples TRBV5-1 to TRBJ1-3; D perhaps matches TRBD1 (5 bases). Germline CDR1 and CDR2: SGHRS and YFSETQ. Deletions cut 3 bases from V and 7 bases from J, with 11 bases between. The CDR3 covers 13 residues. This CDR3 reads CASSSGTGNTIYF. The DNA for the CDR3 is TGCGCCAGCAGCTCTGGGACCGGGAACACCATATATTTT. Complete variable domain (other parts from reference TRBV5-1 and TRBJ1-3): KAGVTQTPRYLIKTRGQQVTLSCSPISGHRSVSWYQQTPGQGLQFLFEYFSETQRNKGNFPGRFSGRQFSNSRSEMNVSTLELGDSALYLCASSSGTGNTIYFGEGSWLTVV.

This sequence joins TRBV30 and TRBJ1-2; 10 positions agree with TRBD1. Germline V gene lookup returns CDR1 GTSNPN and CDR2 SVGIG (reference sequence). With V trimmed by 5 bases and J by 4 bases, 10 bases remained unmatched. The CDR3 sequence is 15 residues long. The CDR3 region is CAWVETGGAGYGYTF. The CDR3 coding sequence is TGTGCCTGGGTGGAGACAGGGGGCGCCGGCTATGGCTACACCTTC.

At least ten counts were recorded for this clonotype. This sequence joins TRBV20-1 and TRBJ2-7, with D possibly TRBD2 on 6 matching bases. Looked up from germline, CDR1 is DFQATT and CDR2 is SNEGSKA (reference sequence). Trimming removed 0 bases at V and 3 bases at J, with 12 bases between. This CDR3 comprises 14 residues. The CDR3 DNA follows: TGCAGTGCTAGAGATGGCGGAGGGTACTACGAGCAGTACTTC. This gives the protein CSARDGGGYYEQYF.

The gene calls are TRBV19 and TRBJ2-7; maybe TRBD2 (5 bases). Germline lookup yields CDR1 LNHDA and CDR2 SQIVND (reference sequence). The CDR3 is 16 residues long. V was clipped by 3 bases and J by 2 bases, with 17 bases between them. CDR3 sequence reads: CASSIGWADYTYEQYF. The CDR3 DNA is TGTGCCAGTAGTATTGGCTGGGCAGACTACACCTACGAGCAGTACTTC.

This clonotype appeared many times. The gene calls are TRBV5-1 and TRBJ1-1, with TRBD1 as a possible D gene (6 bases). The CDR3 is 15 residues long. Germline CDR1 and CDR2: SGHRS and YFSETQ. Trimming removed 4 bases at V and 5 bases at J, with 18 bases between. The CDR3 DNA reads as TGCGCCAGCAGCGCCCAACAGGGAAGGGGAACTGAAGCTTTCTTT. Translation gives CASSAQQGRGTEAFF.

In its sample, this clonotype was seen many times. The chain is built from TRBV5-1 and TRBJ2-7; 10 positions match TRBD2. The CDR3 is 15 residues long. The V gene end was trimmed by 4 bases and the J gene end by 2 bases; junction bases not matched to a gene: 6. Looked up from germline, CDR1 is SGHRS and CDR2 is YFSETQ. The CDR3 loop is CASSEGTSEAYEQYF. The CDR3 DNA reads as TGCGCCAGCAGCGAGGGGACTAGCGAAGCCTACGAGCAGTACTTC.

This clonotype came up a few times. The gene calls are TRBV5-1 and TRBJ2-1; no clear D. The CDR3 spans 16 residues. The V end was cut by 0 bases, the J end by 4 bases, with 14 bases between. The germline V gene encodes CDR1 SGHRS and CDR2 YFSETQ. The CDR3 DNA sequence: TGCGCCAGCAGCTTGGCGGGTAGCTGGGGATACAATGAGCAGTTCTTC. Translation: CASSLAGSWGYNEQFF. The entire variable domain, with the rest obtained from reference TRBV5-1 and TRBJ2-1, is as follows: KAGVTQTPRYLIKTRGQQVTLSCSPISGHRSVSWYQQTPGQGLQFLFEYFSETQRNKGNFPGRFSGRQFSNSRSEMNVSTLELGDSALYLCASSLAGSWGYNEQFFGPGTRLTVL.

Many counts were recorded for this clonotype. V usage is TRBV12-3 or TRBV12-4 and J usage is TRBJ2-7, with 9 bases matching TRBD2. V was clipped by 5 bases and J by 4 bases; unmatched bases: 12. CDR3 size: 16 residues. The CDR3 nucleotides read TGTGCCAGCAGTCCCCTTGGCGGGAGGGCCAGGTACGAGCAGTACTTC. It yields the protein CASSPLGGRARYEQYF.

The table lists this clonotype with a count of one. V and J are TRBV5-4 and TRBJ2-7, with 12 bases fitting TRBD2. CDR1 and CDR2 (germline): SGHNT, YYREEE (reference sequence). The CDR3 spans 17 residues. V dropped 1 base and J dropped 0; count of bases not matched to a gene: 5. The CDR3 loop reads CASSLPPTSGSSYEQYF. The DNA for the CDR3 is TGTGCCAGCAGCTTGCCCCCGACTAGCGGGAGCTCCTACGAGCAGTACTTC.

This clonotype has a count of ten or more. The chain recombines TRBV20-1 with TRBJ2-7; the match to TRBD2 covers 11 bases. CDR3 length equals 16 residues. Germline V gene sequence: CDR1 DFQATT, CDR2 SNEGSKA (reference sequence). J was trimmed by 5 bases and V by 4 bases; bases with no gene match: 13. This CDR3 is CSAIGLAGSSPHEQYF. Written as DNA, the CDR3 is TGCAGTGCTATCGGACTAGCGGGTTCGAGCCCCCACGAGCAGTACTTC.

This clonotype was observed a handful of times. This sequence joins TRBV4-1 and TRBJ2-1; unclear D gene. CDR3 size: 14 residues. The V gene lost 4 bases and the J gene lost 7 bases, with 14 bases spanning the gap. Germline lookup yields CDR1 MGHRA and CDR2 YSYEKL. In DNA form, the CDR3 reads TGCGCCAGCAGCCGATCCGGGTCACTAAATGAGCAGTTCTTC. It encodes CASSRSGSLNEQFF.

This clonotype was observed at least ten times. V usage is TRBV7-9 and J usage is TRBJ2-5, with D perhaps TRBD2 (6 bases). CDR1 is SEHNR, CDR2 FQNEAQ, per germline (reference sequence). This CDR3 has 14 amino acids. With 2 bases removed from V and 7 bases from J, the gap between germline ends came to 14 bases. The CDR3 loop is CASSLQNPGGTQYF. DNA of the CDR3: TGTGCCAGCAGCTTACAGAATCCCGGGGGGACCCAGTACTTC.

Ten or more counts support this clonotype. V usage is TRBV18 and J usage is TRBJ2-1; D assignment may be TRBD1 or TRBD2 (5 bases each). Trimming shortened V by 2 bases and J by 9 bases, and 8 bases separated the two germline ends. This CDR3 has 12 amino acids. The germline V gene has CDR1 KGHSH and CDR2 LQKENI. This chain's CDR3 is CASSPMGTEQFF. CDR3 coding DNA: TGTGCCAGCTCACCAATGGGGACTGAGCAGTTCTTC.

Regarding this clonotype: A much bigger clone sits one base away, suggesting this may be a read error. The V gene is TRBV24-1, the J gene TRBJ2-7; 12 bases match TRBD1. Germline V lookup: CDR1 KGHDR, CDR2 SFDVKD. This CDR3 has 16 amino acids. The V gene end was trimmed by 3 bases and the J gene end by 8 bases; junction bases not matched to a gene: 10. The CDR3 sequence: CATSDAGQGAPYKQYF. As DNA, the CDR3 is TGTGCCACCAGTGATGCGGGACAGGGGGCACCTTACAAGCAGTACTTC.

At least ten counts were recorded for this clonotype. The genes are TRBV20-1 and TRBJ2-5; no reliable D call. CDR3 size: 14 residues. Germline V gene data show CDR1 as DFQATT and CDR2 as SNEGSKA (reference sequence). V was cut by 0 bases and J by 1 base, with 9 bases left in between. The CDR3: CSARDMAGQETQYF. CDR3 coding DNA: TGCAGTGCTAGAGATATGGCCGGCCAAGAGACCCAGTACTTC.